One sample yielded the 3 T cell receptor beta chains listed below, sequenced in a study of shared clonotypes between healthy human individuals. Cells designated naive CD8 were CD45RO-negative and were positively selected for CCR7, with terminally differentiated effector memory CD45RA+ cells excluded. Clones were sequenced by immunoSEQ multiplex PCR, and TCRdb holds only the in-frame ones, with some missing. The sample includes about 2 million clones, over 85% seen only once; the top ten take 1.1%. Material: naive CD8+ T cells sorted from blood. Every receptor here comes from a man aged 18 to 35 in good health.

The CDR3 DNA is TGTGCCAGCAGTTACCAGGGGTATGGATACAATGAGCAGTTCTTC. Amino acid sequence: CASSYQGYGYNEQFF. The rearrangement uses TRBV6-5 and TRBJ2-1, with D possibly matching TRBD1 (6 bases). This CDR3 has 15 residues. The ends were cut back, 2 bases at V and 4 bases at J, with 12 bases in the middle. The V gene's germline CDR1 is MNHEY and CDR2 SVGAGI.

The gene calls are TRBV9 and TRBJ2-5, with 9 bases aligning to TRBD2. The CDR3 has 16 amino acids. Germline lookup yields CDR1 SGDLS and CDR2 YYNGEE. The ends lost 0 bases at V and 7 bases at J; junction bases unmatched: 10. CDR3 amino acids: CASSVGGSGRLGTQYF. CDR3 sequence (DNA): TGTGCCAGCAGCGTAGGGGGTAGCGGGAGATTGGGGACCCAGTACTTC. The full variable domain, in which reference TRBV9 and TRBJ2-5 provide the parts outside the CDR3, is DSGVTQTPKHLITATGQRVTLRCSPRSGDLSVYWYQQSLDQGLQFLIQYYNGEERAKGNILERFSAQQFPDLHSELNLSSLELGDSALYFCASSVGGSGRLGTQYFGPGTRLLVL.

V gene TRBV28 combines with J gene TRBJ1-6; 7 bases agree with TRBD1. This CDR3 is 15 amino acids long. V shed 8 bases and J 4 bases; nucleotides not matched to a gene: 8. CDR1 MDHEN and CDR2 SYDVKM come from the germline V gene. The CDR3: CASGPRDRYNSPLHF. As DNA, the CDR3 is TGTGCCAGCGGCCCCCGGGACAGATATAATTCACCCCTCCACTTT.